This TCR beta chain was captured by sequencing in a study of T cell responses to AZD1222 COVID-19 vaccine. V was cut by 6 bases and J by 2 bases, with 13 bases left in between. Germline CDR1 MDHEN, CDR2 SYDVKM. The CDR3 is 14 amino acids. Study-level findings and limits: Donor demographics were predominantly white British with a female majority; clonal diversity may be underestimated.

Some clones are missing from TCRdb's copy, which holds only in-frame ones; the method was immunoSEQ multiplex PCR. The sample includes 65,000 to 90,000 clones, roughly nine tenths of them seen just once. As concerns this clone: Its antigen is currently unknown.

The source of this sequence is an adult in good health. Sequenced material: peripheral blood, taken on day 0 of AZD1222 vaccination. The chain combines TRBV28 with TRBJ1-2; D gene unclear. This chain's CDR3 is CASRDAALNYGYTF. The CDR3 DNA sequence: TGTGCCAGCAGGGATGCAGCGCTCAACTATGGCTACACCTTC.